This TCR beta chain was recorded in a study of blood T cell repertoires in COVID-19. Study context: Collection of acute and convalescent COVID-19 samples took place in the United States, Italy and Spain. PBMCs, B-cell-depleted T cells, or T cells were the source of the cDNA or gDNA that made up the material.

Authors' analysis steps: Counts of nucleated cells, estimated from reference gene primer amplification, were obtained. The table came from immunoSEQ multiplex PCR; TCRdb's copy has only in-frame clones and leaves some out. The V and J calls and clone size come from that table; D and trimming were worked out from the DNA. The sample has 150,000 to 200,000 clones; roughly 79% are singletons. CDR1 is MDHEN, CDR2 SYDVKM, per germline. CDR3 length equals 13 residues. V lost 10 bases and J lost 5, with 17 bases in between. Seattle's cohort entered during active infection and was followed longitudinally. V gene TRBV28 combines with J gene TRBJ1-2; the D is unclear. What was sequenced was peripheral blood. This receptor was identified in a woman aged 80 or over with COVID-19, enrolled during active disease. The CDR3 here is CATQPGHSYGYTF. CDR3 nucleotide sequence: TGTGCCACCCAGCCGGGTCACTCATATGGCTACACCTTC.